Listed below are T cell receptor beta chains from one sample, sequenced in a study of shared clonotypes between healthy human individuals. Sequenced by immunoSEQ multiplex PCR; TCRdb stores in-frame clones only, minus some. The profile shows roughly 2.2 million clones, just under 95% of them singletons. Specimen: naive CD4+ T cells from PBMCs. Source of these receptors: a young man in good health. Some clones in this sample may be carry-over from other donors' samples. Each CDR3 is given with its conserved first and last residue. A D gene is named only where the DNA matches it firmly. Size tells how often a clone was seen (once, few, many) or the class of an expanded clone, and some rows leave it out.

V gene,J gene,D gene,clone size,CDR3 protein,CDR3 DNA
TRBV9,TRBJ2-5,-,-,CASSVGTHTQETQYF,TGTGCCAGCAGCGTAGGGACCCATACACAAGAGACCCAGTACTTC
TRBV5-4,TRBJ1-4,TRBD1,-,CASSGGGDNEKLFF,TGTGCCAGCAGCGGAGGGGGCGATAATGAAAAACTGTTTTTT
TRBV4-2,TRBJ2-5,TRBD1,-,CASSVPGQGETQYF,TGTGCCAGCAGCGTTCCGGGACAGGGCGAGACCCAGTACTTC
TRBV28,TRBJ2-7,-,-,CASSFIGLGNPYEQYF,TGTGCCAGCAGTTTCATCGGCCTAGGGAACCCATACGAGCAGTACTTC
TRBV29-1,TRBJ2-1,TRBD1,-,CSVEFGTGNSYNEQFF,TGCAGCGTTGAATTTGGGACAGGGAACTCCTACAATGAGCAGTTCTTC
TRBV30,TRBJ1-4,-,-,CGTGGPIEKLFF,TGTGGCACGGGGGGGCCTATTGAAAAACTGTTTTTT
TRBV4-2,TRBJ1-4,-,-,CASSQERGRQNEKLFF,TGTGCCAGCAGCCAAGAGAGGGGTAGGCAGAATGAAAAACTGTTTTTT
TRBV10-2,TRBJ1-5,-,-,CATSNSAGNQPQHF,TGCGCCACCAGCAATTCGGCCGGTAATCAGCCCCAGCATTTT
TRBV30,TRBJ2-1,-,-,CAWSGNEQFF,TGTGCCTGGTCAGGCAATGAGCAGTTCTTC
TRBV30,TRBJ1-4,-,-,CAWNLPNAGKLFF,TGTGCCTGGAATCTTCCTAACGCCGGAAAACTGTTTTTT
TRBV18,TRBJ1-1,-,-,CASSPPPGRPMNTEAFF,TGTGCCAGCTCACCACCGCCGGGGAGACCGATGAACACTGAAGCTTTCTTT
TRBV18,TRBJ2-1,-,-,CASSPRGSEQFF,TGTGCCAGCTCACCACGAGGTTCTGAGCAGTTCTTC
TRBV21-1,TRBJ2-5,-,-,CASSKYDRVGETQYF,TGTGCCAGCAGCAAATACGACAGGGTTGGAGAGACCCAGTACTTC
TRBV30,TRBJ2-7,TRBD1,-,CAWNRGQGAYEQYF,TGTGCCTGGAATAGGGGACAGGGGGCCTACGAGCAGTACTTC
TRBV5-1,TRBJ2-7,-,-,CASSSQGGGLSYEQYF,TGCGCCAGCAGCTCCCAGGGTGGGGGCCTCTCCTACGAGCAGTACTTC
TRBV29-1,TRBJ2-3,-,-,CSVAPVHPGADTQYF,TGCAGCGTTGCCCCCGTGCATCCGGGGGCAGATACGCAGTATTTT
TRBV5-4,TRBJ2-5,TRBD2,-,CASSGRGSGLGETQYF,TGTGCCAGCAGCGGGAGGGGTAGCGGCCTTGGGGAGACCCAGTACTTC
TRBV2,TRBJ1-3,-,-,CASRREGNTIYF,TGTGCCAGCAGGAGAGAGGGAAACACCATATATTTT
TRBV28,TRBJ1-1,-,once,CASSPSRGPLSGAFF,TGTGCCAGCAGCCCCTCTAGGGGCCCCCTAAGCGGAGCTTTCTTT
TRBV25-1,TRBJ1-4,-,-,CASSEVGSEKLFF,TGTGCCAGCAGTGAGGTCGGGTCTGAAAAACTGTTTTTT
TRBV7-2,TRBJ1-2,TRBD1,-,CASSLGQGKVTNYGYTF,TGTGCCAGCAGCTTAGGACAGGGAAAGGTTACTAACTATGGCTACACCTTC
TRBV29-1,TRBJ2-7,-,-,CSVEDWASYEQYF,TGCAGCGTTGAAGATTGGGCATCCTACGAGCAGTACTTC
TRBV7-2,TRBJ2-2,-,-,CASSLDFTGELFF,TGTGCCAGCAGCTTGGACTTCACCGGGGAGCTGTTTTTT
TRBV7-8,TRBJ2-3,-,once,CASSPSRADTQYF,TGTGCCAGCAGCCCCAGTAGGGCAGATACGCAGTATTTT
TRBV6-4,TRBJ2-2,TRBD1,-,CASSEQGMGTGELFF,TGTGCCAGCAGTGAACAGGGGATGGGCACCGGGGAGCTGTTTTTT
TRBV19,TRBJ1-1,TRBD1,once,CASRGQAITEAFF,TGTGCCAGTCGGGGACAGGCTATCACTGAAGCTTTCTTT
TRBV30,TRBJ2-7,-,-,CAWSRPAGLSYEQYF,TGTGCCTGGAGCCGCCCTGCGGGACTTTCCTACGAGCAGTACTTC
TRBV7-3,TRBJ2-7,-,-,CASSVQEGPYEQYF,TGTGCCAGCAGCGTACAGGAGGGCCCCTACGAGCAGTACTTC
TRBV21-1,TRBJ2-7,-,-,CASSRGTGWPYEQYF,TGTGCCAGCAGCCGTGGGACAGGGTGGCCCTACGAGCAGTACTTC
TRBV27,TRBJ2-2,TRBD1,-,CASSLSMTGSTGELFF,TGTGCCAGCAGTTTATCGATGACAGGGAGCACCGGGGAGCTGTTTTTT
TRBV4-3,TRBJ2-7,TRBD1,once,CASSQAAGQGYEQYF,TGCGCCAGCAGCCAAGCTGCGGGACAGGGGTACGAGCAGTACTTC
TRBV28,TRBJ1-2,TRBD1,-,CASSSRDRGLGYTF,TGTGCCAGCAGTTCCCGGGACAGGGGGCTCGGCTACACCTTC
TRBV2,TRBJ1-1,-,-,CASSGPGGLNTEAFF,TGTGCCAGCAGTGGCCCGGGGGGCTTGAACACTGAAGCTTTCTTT
TRBV14,TRBJ2-2,-,-,CASSQDSHGELFF,TGTGCCAGCAGCCAAGATAGCCACGGGGAGCTGTTTTTT
TRBV28,TRBJ2-6,TRBD1,-,CASSAGTGGGANVLTF,TGTGCCAGCAGTGCCGGGACAGGGGGTGGGGCCAACGTCCTGACTTTC
TRBV2,TRBJ2-7,TRBD2,-,CATREASGLLEQYF,TGTGCCACCCGAGAGGCTAGCGGTCTTCTCGAGCAGTACTTC
TRBV7-9,TRBJ2-5,TRBD2,-,CASSSWGLAGWSQETQYF,TGTGCCAGCAGCTCGTGGGGGCTAGCGGGATGGTCGCAAGAGACCCAGTACTTC
TRBV19,TRBJ1-2,-,-,CASIPRSPNYGYTF,TGTGCCAGTATACCAAGGAGCCCTAACTATGGCTACACCTTC
TRBV5-1,TRBJ2-3,TRBD2,-,CASSLERGPTDTQYF,TGCGCCAGCAGCTTGGAGCGGGGACCCACAGATACGCAGTATTTT
TRBV9,TRBJ1-1,-,once,CASSAFGTRGTEAFF,TGTGCCAGCAGCGCTTTCGGAACAAGGGGCACTGAAGCTTTCTTT
TRBV5-4,TRBJ2-4,-,-,CASSFGGQKNIQYF,TGTGCCAGCAGCTTTGGCGGCCAGAAAAACATTCAGTACTTC